This T cell receptor (beta chain) is drawn from a study of blood T cell repertoires in COVID-19. Across the study: Both acute and convalescent COVID-19 samples were obtained from the United States, Italy and Spain. T cells, B-cell-depleted T cells, or PBMCs provided the cDNA or gDNA that served as material.

V was cut by 4 bases and J by 1 base, with 8 bases left in between. The CDR3 covers 13 residues. Germline values: CDR1 MNHNY, CDR2 SVGAGI (reference sequence). As originally analysed: Reference gene primers were amplified, and this amplification served to estimate nucleated cell counts. Assay used: immunoSEQ multiplex PCR; TCRdb lists only in-frame clones, some missing. The V and J calls and clone size are taken from that table; D and trimming were inferred from the DNA. Of hundreds of thousands of clones in the sample, 85% to 90% are singletons; the top ten hold about 4.3%. The source material was peripheral blood. The receptor's source is a woman in her twenties or thirties with acute or convalescent COVID-19. The V and J genes are TRBV6-6 and TRBJ2-7; D unclear. CDR3 residues: CASSFSASYEQYF. The CDR3 nucleotides read TGTGCCAGCAGTTTCTCGGCTTCCTACGAGCAGTACTTC.